This T cell receptor beta chain was sequenced in a study of T cells in tuberculosis. Sequencing of TCR-alpha and TCR-beta chains was unpaired. Sequencing was performed with immunoSEQ multiplex PCR; in TCRdb, only in-frame clones are kept and a portion is missing. The profile shows roughly 59,000 clones, 65% to 90% of them singletons. Thawed, overnight-rested PBMC were stained with GMM-loaded CD1B tetramer, viability dye and anti-CD3, then sorted. The lipid loaded on the CD1B tetramers was C32 glucose monomycolate from Rhodococcus equi. From each donor, some 91,000 tetramer-negative cells were sorted. The source material was CD1b-GMM tetramer-negative cells sorted from PBMCs. This receptor was obtained from an adult woman with latent tuberculosis.

The CDR3, as DNA: TGTGCCACCAGCAGAGAGAAGCCTGAAAAACTGTTTTTT. As protein: CATSREKPEKLFF. The chain links TRBV15 to TRBJ1-4, with D unresolved. The CDR3 length is 13 residues. Trimming left V 0 bases short and J 7 bases short, with 6 bases between. Germline values: CDR1 LNHNV, CDR2 YYDKDF (reference sequence).